The TCR beta chain described here comes from a study of T-cell reconstitution after alpha-beta-depleted transplantation in children. The V gene's germline CDR1 is KGHDR and CDR2 SFDVKD. The length of the CDR3 is 15 residues. The V segment lost 8 bases and the J segment 4 bases; nucleotides outside the gene matches: 11. The authors prepared the TCRbeta library with unique molecular identifiers. TCRdb ran MiXCR on the PCR reads and lists one entry per CDR3 protein. The data contain 600,000 to 700,000 distinct CDR3 sequences, 16% of them seen just once; the ten biggest clones take up 0.85% to 1.3%. The origin of this receptor is a human donor who donated a stem cell graft to a child with acute myeloid leukemia. The input for sequencing was PBMCs from the stem cell graft donor, taken from the stem cell graft. The rearrangement links TRBV24-1 to TRBJ2-7, with 9 bases identical to TRBD1. The CDR3 nucleotides read TGTGCCACCACCTTGGGACAGGGAACGGGTTACGAGCAGTACTTC. Its protein product is CATTLGQGTGYEQYF.